This entry features one T cell receptor (beta chain) sequence. Its antigen is as yet unknown. This sample is part of a study of post-analysis software for immune sequencing data. Overall study: Relapsing-remitting, secondary progressive and progressive-relapsing forms of multiple sclerosis all featured among disease courses.

cDNA libraries of TCR beta carried unique molecular identifiers. TCRdb reprocessed the PCR reads via MiXCR and lists one record per CDR3 protein. The profile shows approximately 460,000 distinct CDR3 sequences, roughly 45% of them singletons. The CDR3 runs 15 residues. The germline gives CDR1 SGHRS, CDR2 YFSETQ. V was clipped by 1 base and J by 12 bases; unmatched bases: 13. Regarding the study as a whole: Versus controls, multiple sclerosis patients showed significantly lower diversity (normalized Chao1). Compared with controls, patients had more of about 5 TRBV segments, including TRBV5-6, TRBV5-1 and TRBV20-1. By F measure, samples from a shared preparation batch strongly co-clustered.

The gene calls are TRBV5-1 and TRBJ2-5, with TRBD2 identical over 9 bases. The sequence was obtained from a girl aged 10 to 17 with multiple sclerosis. The specimen was blood. CDR3 sequence (DNA): TGCGCCAGCAGCTTGAAAGCGGGAGGCTACAATGAGAAGTACTTC. Its translation is CASSLKAGGYNEKYF.